Listed here are 26 T cell receptor beta chains from one sample, sequenced in a study of cytomegalovirus exposure and HLA in healthy donors. Use of 60 Vbeta and 13 Jbeta primers characterized the PCR. TCRdb's table, derived via immunoSEQ multiplex PCR, lists solely in-frame clones and lacks some. The table for this sample gives 180,000 or so clones. The specimen sequenced was PBMCs. The receptors were gathered from a boy between 10 and 17 years old in good health and CMV-seronegative.

V and J are TRBV27 and TRBJ1-2, with D hard to call. This CDR3 spans 13 amino acids. From germline, CDR1 is MNHEY and CDR2 SMNVEV (reference sequence). The ends were cut back, 2 bases at V and 4 bases at J, with 8 bases in the middle. In DNA form, the CDR3 reads TGTGCCAGCAGTTTAGGCCAGTTCTATGGCTACACCTTC. It translates to CASSLGQFYGYTF.

The V call is TRBV5-1, the J call TRBJ2-2; 7 nucleotides match TRBD1. J lost 2 bases, V lost 4 bases, and 8 bases had no gene match. This CDR3 contains 16 residues. CDR1 and CDR2 (germline): SGHRS, YFSETQ. The CDR3 DNA sequence: TGCGCCAGCAGCGGGAAGACAGGGACCAACACCGGGGAGCTGTTTTTT. This sequence encodes CASSGKTGTNTGELFF.

This chain connects TRBV5-1 to TRBJ1-5; TRBD1 matches 7 bases. The DNA end favors TRBJ2-3, so the J call may be wrong. This CDR3 contains 17 residues. Germline assignment: CDR1 SGHRS and CDR2 YFSETQ. The CDR3 here is CASSGQPLNSSNQPQYF. CDR3 bases: TGCGCCAGCTCGGGACAGCCGCTAAATTCTAGCAATCAGCCCCAGTATTTT.

This sequence joins TRBV27 and TRBJ1-2; 8 nucleotides match TRBD1. The ends lost 6 bases at V and 4 bases at J; junction bases unmatched: 7. The germline V gene encodes CDR1 MNHEY and CDR2 SMNVEV (reference sequence). This CDR3 has 14 residues. In DNA, the CDR3 is TGTGCCAGCAGCCGACGGACAGGGTCCTATGGCTACACCTTC. It specifies CASSRRTGSYGYTF.

The rearrangement uses TRBV5-1 and TRBJ2-2; D ambiguous. Germline V gives CDR1 SGHRS, CDR2 YFSETQ. Trimming stripped 3 bases from V and 2 bases from J, with 11 bases between. The CDR3 runs to 15 residues. The CDR3 reads CASSSIIRNTGELFF. The CDR3 nucleotides are TGCGCCAGCAGCTCTATAATACGCAACACCGGGGAGCTGTTTTTT.

The rearrangement links TRBV7-8 to TRBJ2-5; 13 nucleotides align to TRBD2. V lost 5 bases, J lost 5 bases, and 17 bases stayed unmatched. There are 19 residues in the CDR3. The germline CDR1 and CDR2 sequences are SGHVS and FQNEAQ. The CDR3: CASSTTSGGVLGDWETQYF. In nucleotides, the CDR3 is TGTGCCAGCAGCACCACTAGCGGGGGGGTCCTAGGGGATTGGGAGACCCAGTACTTC.

The chain joins TRBV7-9 to TRBJ1-2; TRBD1 matches 10 bases. CDR3 length: 14 residues. Germline V lookup: CDR1 SEHNR, CDR2 FQNEAQ (reference sequence). Trimming took 3 bases from V and 6 from J; bases not matched to a gene: 4. As DNA, the CDR3 is TGTGCCAGCAGCTTCACGGGGACAGGGGATGGCTACACCTTC. Translating gives CASSFTGTGDGYTF.

The chain recombines TRBV5-8 with TRBJ2-2, with D maybe TRBD1 (6 bases). V lost 5 bases, J lost 5 bases, and 13 bases lay in between. The CDR3 spans 14 residues. Germline CDR1 SGHTS, CDR2 YDEGEE. This CDR3 is CASRKTGTTGELFF. As DNA, the CDR3 is TGTGCCAGCAGAAAAACCGGGACAACCGGGGAGCTGTTTTTT.

The genes are TRBV29-1 and TRBJ1-2; no firm D call. Germline assignment: CDR1 SQVTM and CDR2 ANQGSEA. Trimming took 2 bases from V and 4 from J, leaving 8 bases between them. The CDR3 has 12 amino acids. The CDR3 loop reads CSVENSFYGYTF. CDR3 sequence (DNA): TGCAGCGTTGAAAACAGTTTCTATGGCTACACCTTC.

The chain links TRBV16 to TRBJ1-5, with TRBD1 matching over 8 bases. V lost 5 bases, J lost 0 bases, and 15 bases stayed unmatched. CDR3 size: 19 residues. Germline V gene sequence: CDR1 KGHSY, CDR2 FQNENV. CDR3 loop: CASSEWETGVLGSNQPQHF. The DNA for the CDR3 is TGTGCCAGCAGCGAATGGGAGACAGGGGTTCTTGGTAGCAATCAGCCCCAGCATTTT.

The rearrangement uses TRBV4-1 and TRBJ2-1; the D gene is possibly TRBD2 (6 bases). Trimming cost V 5 bases and J 6 bases, with 14 bases left between them. This CDR3 contains 14 residues. Germline CDR1 reads MGHRA; CDR2 reads YSYEKL. Here the CDR3 DNA reads TGCGCCAGCAGCTCTTTTGGGGGGACCAATGAGCAGTTCTTC. Translating gives CASSSFGGTNEQFF.

V gene TRBV5-1 combines with J gene TRBJ1-1, with D unclear. Germline lookup yields CDR1 SGHRS and CDR2 YFSETQ. This CDR3 has 13 residues. Trimming cost V 2 bases and J 3 bases, with 8 bases left between them. The CDR3 DNA follows: TGCGCCAGCAGCTTTTTGAGTTACACTGAAGCTTTCTTT. Its translation: CASSFLSYTEAFF.

The chain uses TRBV4-3 and TRBJ2-5; 8 positions agree with TRBD1. The CDR3 extends over 16 amino acids. Germline V CDR1 and CDR2: LGHNA, YSLEER. V dropped 5 bases and J dropped 5; count of bases not matched to a gene: 13. CDR3 bases: TGCGCCAGCAGCAAAGCGGTCCAGGGGGCGTGGGAGACCCAGTACTTC. Its protein is CASSKAVQGAWETQYF.

V and J are TRBV5-1 and TRBJ1-2; D remains unclear. The CDR3 extends over 13 amino acids. Trimming removed 0 bases from V and 3 bases from J, with 6 bases in between. CDR1 and CDR2 from the germline V gene are SGHRS and YFSETQ. CDR3 residues: CASSLVSDYGYTF. The DNA for the CDR3 is TGCGCCAGCAGCTTGGTGTCGGACTATGGCTACACCTTC.

The V gene is TRBV5-8, the J gene TRBJ2-1, with 8 bases aligning to TRBD1. The V gene end was trimmed by 4 bases and the J gene end by 4 bases; junction bases not matched to a gene: 7. This CDR3 has 15 residues. Germline lookup yields CDR1 SGHTS and CDR2 YDEGEE. The CDR3 protein is CASSPTGALYNEQFF. The CDR3 DNA follows: TGTGCCAGCAGCCCGACAGGGGCTCTTTACAATGAGCAGTTCTTC.

This sequence joins TRBV30 and TRBJ1-1, with a possible D match to TRBD1 (5 bases). V was clipped by 2 bases and J by 6 bases, with 13 bases between them. Looked up from germline, CDR1 is GTSNPN and CDR2 is SVGIG (reference sequence). The CDR3 runs to 13 residues. The CDR3: CAWSSRVVAEAFF. The CDR3, as DNA: TGTGCCTGGAGTAGCAGGGTGGTTGCTGAAGCTTTCTTT. The full variable domain, with the rest looked up from reference TRBV30 and TRBJ1-1, is SQTIHQWPATLVQPVGSPLSLECTVEGTSNPNLYWYRQAAGRGLQLLFYSVGIGQISSEVPQNLSASRPQDRQFILSSKKLLLSDSGFYLCAWSSRVVAEAFFGQGTRLTVV.

This rearrangement joins TRBV7-8 to TRBJ2-3, with D perhaps TRBD1 (6 bases). Trimming left V 1 base short and J 6 bases short, with 17 bases between. Looked up from germline, CDR1 is SGHVS and CDR2 is FQNEAQ. CDR3 length: 16 amino acids. Written as DNA, the CDR3 is TGTGCCAGCAGCTTAGGATTCAGGGACAATGGGGATACGCAGTATTTT. It yields the protein CASSLGFRDNGDTQYF.

The chain is built from TRBV10-2 and TRBJ2-3, with 10 bases lining up with TRBD1. Germline CDR1 is WSHSY and CDR2 is SAAADI. V dropped 0 bases and J dropped 4; count of bases not matched to a gene: 7. This CDR3 has 17 residues. The CDR3 loop is CASSESKPGTGADTQYF. DNA of the CDR3: TGCGCCAGCAGTGAGTCGAAGCCCGGGACAGGGGCAGATACGCAGTATTTT.

The chain employs TRBV28 and TRBJ1-5; 7 positions match TRBD1. The germline V gene encodes CDR1 MDHEN and CDR2 SYDVKM. The J segment lost 6 bases and the V segment lost 5 bases, leaving 7 bases of the junction unmatched. The CDR3 spans 14 residues. The CDR3 loop reads CASSPTGQSQPQHF. In DNA form, the CDR3 reads TGTGCCAGCAGTCCGACAGGGCAGAGTCAGCCCCAGCATTTT.

This rearrangement joins TRBV19 to TRBJ1-2; D is possibly TRBD1 (6 bases). The V and J ends lost 4 bases and 4 bases respectively, with 13 bases between them. This CDR3 is 14 amino acids long. Germline V gene data show CDR1 as LNHDA and CDR2 as SQIVND (reference sequence). The CDR3 spells CASSRNRASYGYTF. CDR3 nucleotides: TGTGCCAGTAGTAGGAACAGGGCCTCCTATGGCTACACCTTC. Filled out from reference TRBV19 and TRBJ1-2, the complete variable domain reads DGGITQSPKYLFRKEGQNVTLSCEQNLNHDAMYWYRQDPGQGLRLIYYSQIVNDFQKGDIAEGYSVSREKKESFPLTVTSAQKNPTAFYLCASSRNRASYGYTFGSGTRLTVV.

The CDR3 loop is CASSPLDSPNTEAFF. The CDR3 DNA is TGTGCCAGCTCACCACTGGACAGCCCCAACACTGAAGCTTTCTTT. The chain is built from TRBV18 and TRBJ1-1; tentatively, D is TRBD1 (6 bases). Trimming removed 1 base at V and 2 bases at J, with 11 bases between. The germline CDR1 and CDR2 sequences are KGHSH and LQKENI. CDR3 length equals 15 residues.

The chain recombines TRBV28 with TRBJ1-2, with a tentative D call TRBD1 (6 bases). The CDR3 runs 15 residues. The V end was cut by 3 bases, the J end by 7 bases, with 18 bases between. Germline-derived CDR1 and CDR2 are MDHEN and SYDVKM. CDR3 in amino acids: CASSFRQGSVLGYTF. In nucleotides, the CDR3 is TGTGCCAGCAGTTTCCGTCAGGGGAGCGTGCTTGGCTACACCTTC.

Concerning this clone: In the same sample, other DNA sequences code for this CDR3. The rearrangement links TRBV27 to TRBJ1-5; unclear D gene. In germline, CDR1 is MNHEY, CDR2 SMNVEV (reference sequence). V dropped 6 bases and J dropped 0 bases, with 6 bases sitting between them. CDR3 length: 13 amino acids. CDR3 nucleotides: TGTGCCAGCAGCCCCCATAGCAATCAGCCCCAGCATTTT. The encoded protein is CASSPHSNQPQHF.

This chain links TRBV7-6 with TRBJ2-3, with D perhaps TRBD2 (6 bases). V shed 5 bases and J shed 7 bases, with 16 bases lying between them. Germline V gene sequence: CDR1 SGHVS, CDR2 FNYEAQ. The CDR3 has 14 residues. The CDR3 protein is CASSIGPGDYTQYF. The CDR3 DNA reads as TGTGCCAGCAGCATAGGCCCCGGGGACTATACGCAGTATTTT.

In DNA form, the CDR3 reads TGCGCCAGCAGCTTGGAAGGAGCGGGGCAGGACCCCGGGGGGACCCAGTACTTC. Translation: CASSLEGAGQDPGGTQYF. V gene TRBV5-1 combines with J gene TRBJ2-5, with 7 bases identical to TRBD2. Germline V gene sequence: CDR1 SGHRS, CDR2 YFSETQ. With 0 bases clipped from V and 7 bases from J, the junction kept 18 bases outside the gene matches. The CDR3 is 18 residues long.

The chain carries TRBV15 and TRBJ1-5; 7 bases are a match to TRBD1. CDR3 size: 14 residues. Germline assignment: CDR1 LNHNV and CDR2 YYDKDF (reference sequence). V lost 5 bases and J lost 5; bases outside the gene matches: 6. CDR3 nucleotide sequence: TGTGCCACCAGCCACAGGACAGGAGATCAGCCCCAGCATTTT. It is translated as CATSHRTGDQPQHF. Full variable domain (outside the CDR3, taken from reference TRBV15 and TRBJ1-5): DAMVIQNPRYQVTQFGKPVTLSCSQTLNHNVMYWYQQKSSQAPKLLFHYYDKDFNNEADTPDNFQSRRPNTSFCFLDIRSPGLGDTAMYLCATSHRTGDQPQHFGDGTRLSIL.